One sample yielded the 23 T cell receptor beta chains listed below, sequenced in a study of cytomegalovirus exposure and HLA in healthy donors. The PCR ran on 60 Vbeta and 13 Jbeta primers. Data came from immunoSEQ multiplex PCR; TCRdb stores just in-frame clones and leaves some out. The sample yields around 140,000 clones, roughly 9% seen once. The sequenced sample consisted of PBMCs. The receptors shown here come from a woman aged 40-49 years in good health and CMV-seropositive.

The table lists this clone with a few counts. The chain uses TRBV7-2 and TRBJ1-1; tentatively, D is TRBD1 (5 bases). The V gene lost 3 bases and the J gene lost 0 bases, with 8 bases spanning the gap. The CDR3 extends over 14 amino acids. Germline CDR1 and CDR2: SGHTA and FQGNSA. The DNA of the CDR3 is TGTGCCAGCAGCTTTGACAGCCTGAACACTGAAGCTTTCTTT. It is translated as CASSFDSLNTEAFF.

The chain recombines TRBV9 with TRBJ1-3, with TRBD1 as a possible D gene (6 bases). The CDR3 length is 15 residues. The V end lost 4 bases, the J end lost 4 bases, and 15 bases lay between the germline ends. Germline V gene sequence: CDR1 SGDLS, CDR2 YYNGEE. CDR3 region: CASSPEQGIGNTIYF. CDR3 in DNA: TGTGCCAGCAGCCCAGAACAGGGAATCGGAAACACCATATATTTT.

The rearrangement joins TRBV7-9 to TRBJ1-2; TRBD1 aligns across 9 bases. CDR1 and CDR2 from the germline V gene are SEHNR and FQNEAQ (reference sequence). The CDR3 extends over 14 amino acids. V shed 5 bases and J 7 bases; nucleotides not matched to a gene: 8. The CDR3 loop is CASSEGQGISGYTF. The DNA of the CDR3 is TGTGCCAGCAGCGAAGGACAGGGGATAAGTGGCTACACCTTC.

This chain connects TRBV6-6 to TRBJ1-3; no clear D gene. V was trimmed by 6 bases and J by 1 base, leaving 4 bases between them. Germline V gene lookup returns CDR1 MNHNY and CDR2 SVGAGI (reference sequence). The CDR3 has 12 residues. In DNA, the CDR3 is TGTGCCAGCAGCCAATCTGGAAACACCATATATTTT. Translation: CASSQSGNTIYF.

V is TRBV10-1 and J is TRBJ1-5; 9 bases match TRBD1. This CDR3 is 19 amino acids long. V lost 4 bases, J lost 4 bases, and 17 bases stayed unmatched. Per the germline V gene, CDR1 is WNHNN and CDR2 is SYGVQD (reference sequence). The CDR3 bases are TGCGCCAGCAGTGCCCTCCGGGACAGGGCGGTTTTGGAGAATCAGCCCCAGCATTTT. Residues: CASSALRDRAVLENQPQHF.

This chain links TRBV5-1 with TRBJ2-2, with a possible D match to TRBD1 (5 bases). Per germline, CDR1 SGHRS and CDR2 YFSETQ. Trimming removed 4 bases from V and 4 bases from J, with 11 bases in between. The CDR3 is 14 amino acids. CDR3 in DNA: TGCGCCAGCAGCCACGACAGTCCCACCGGGGAGCTGTTTTTT. Translated: CASSHDSPTGELFF.

This clone was seen a few times. V usage is TRBV6-1 and J usage is TRBJ2-5, with 9 nucleotides matching TRBD2. Trimming cost V 7 bases and J 1 base; bases outside gene matches: 7. In germline, CDR1 is MNHNS, CDR2 SASEGT. The CDR3 loop spans 15 amino acids. The CDR3 DNA follows: TGTGCCAGCAACTTAAGGCGGGGGGGCCAAGAGACCCAGTACTTC. It is translated as CASNLRRGGQETQYF.

This clone was seen more than once but under ten times. The chain uses TRBV2 and TRBJ1-2; D is possibly TRBD1 (6 bases). Trimming stripped 7 bases from V and 8 bases from J, with 8 bases between. CDR1 and CDR2 (germline): SNHLY, FYNNEI. This CDR3 comprises 10 residues. As DNA, the CDR3 is TGTGCCAGCACGCAGGGGGGCTACACCTTC. It codes for CASTQGGYTF.

This clone was recorded a few times. V gene TRBV29-1 combines with J gene TRBJ1-2, with 8 bases identical to TRBD1. Losses at the gene ends were 3 bases for V and 5 bases for J; bases not matched to a gene: 8. Germline V gives CDR1 SQVTM, CDR2 ANQGSEA. The length of the CDR3 is 14 residues. Here the CDR3 DNA reads TGCAGCGTTGATGAGGGACAGGAGCCTTATGGCTACACCTTC. It is translated as CSVDEGQEPYGYTF.

Points on this clone: The sample holds other DNA sequences that translate to the same CDR3. The chain carries TRBV6-1 and TRBJ2-2; D possibly corresponds to TRBD2 (5 bases). Trimming removed 9 bases at V and 4 bases at J, with 15 bases between. CDR1 MNHNS and CDR2 SASEGT come from the germline V gene. This CDR3 spans 14 amino acids. The CDR3 reads CASTTYEGTGELFF. For the CDR3, the DNA is TGTGCCAGTACTACTTATGAGGGCACCGGGGAGCTGTTTTTT.

This clone was counted only a few times. The V call is TRBV29-1, the J call TRBJ1-4, with D tentatively TRBD1 (6 bases). V was shortened by 7 bases and J by 1 base, with 13 bases between the two germline ends. This CDR3 is built from 14 residues. CDR1 SQVTM and CDR2 ANQGSEA come from the germline V gene. The CDR3 DNA sequence: TGCAGCGGGGGGCGCGGAGGAACTAATGAAAAACTGTTTTTT. Protein product: CSGGRGGTNEKLFF.

This clone was detected a few times. This chain joins TRBV5-1 and TRBJ2-5; D is unclear. Between the trimmed V and J ends, which lost 4 bases and 6 bases, there was a span of 10 bases. Germline V gene sequence: CDR1 SGHRS, CDR2 YFSETQ. The CDR3 has 12 residues. In DNA form, the CDR3 reads TGCGCCAGCAGCCTAGGCCTGCAGACCCAGTACTTC. Encoded protein: CASSLGLQTQYF. The full variable domain, rest sourced from reference TRBV5-1 and TRBJ2-5, is KAGVTQTPRYLIKTRGQQVTLSCSPISGHRSVSWYQQTPGQGLQFLFEYFSETQRNKGNFPGRFSGRQFSNSRSEMNVSTLELGDSALYLCASSLGLQTQYFGPGTRLLVL.

V gene TRBV9 combines with J gene TRBJ2-5, with 7 bases matching TRBD2. This CDR3 has 15 amino acids. V gave up 3 bases and J gave up 4 bases; unmatched junction bases: 9. CDR1 and CDR2 from the germline V gene are SGDLS and YYNGEE. The CDR3 nucleotides read TGTGCCAGCAGCGCCTGGGGGGGGAGTCCAGAGACCCAGTACTTC. It translates to CASSAWGGSPETQYF. The full variable domain, with the rest looked up from reference TRBV9 and TRBJ2-5, is DSGVTQTPKHLITATGQRVTLRCSPRSGDLSVYWYQQSLDQGLQFLIQYYNGEERAKGNILERFSAQQFPDLHSELNLSSLELGDSALYFCASSAWGGSPETQYFGPGTRLLVL.

This clone turned up a few times. The chain is built from TRBV19 and TRBJ2-3; TRBD2 matches at 7 bases. Trimming took 10 bases from V and 0 from J; bases not matched to a gene: 4. The CDR3 is made up of 13 amino acids. Germline CDR1 LNHDA, CDR2 SQIVND (reference sequence). The CDR3 sequence: CATGGSSTDTQYF. The CDR3 DNA reads as TGTGCCACCGGCGGGAGTAGCACAGATACGCAGTATTTT.

This clone turned up a few times. The rearrangement links TRBV6-4 to TRBJ1-2; D is ambiguous. Germline V gives CDR1 MRHNA, CDR2 SNTAGT. V was cut by 2 bases and J by 4 bases, with 8 bases left in between. This CDR3 is built from 13 residues. The CDR3 DNA sequence: TGTGCCAGCAGTGACCAGGCGGGCTATGGCTACACCTTC. As protein: CASSDQAGYGYTF.

This clone was observed a handful of times. This sequence joins TRBV5-6 and TRBJ2-2; 9 bases align to TRBD1. The length of the CDR3 is 15 residues. Looked up from germline, CDR1 is SGHDT and CDR2 is YYEEEE. With 4 bases clipped from V and 4 bases from J, the junction kept 5 bases outside the gene matches. The CDR3 sequence: CASSLGQGITGELFF. In nucleotides, the CDR3 is TGTGCCAGCAGCCTCGGACAGGGGATCACCGGGGAGCTGTTTTTT.

This clone was counted between two and nine times. The gene calls are TRBV4-3 and TRBJ1-1; tentative D call: TRBD1 (5 bases). CDR3 length: 16 amino acids. Germline loops: CDR1 LGHNA, CDR2 YSLEER. Trimming removed 0 bases from V and 1 base from J, with 12 bases in between. The CDR3 DNA sequence: TGCGCCAGCAGCCAAGATCTAAGGCAGGGGAACACTGAAGCTTTCTTT. Encoded protein: CASSQDLRQGNTEAFF.

This clone was counted between two and nine times. V is TRBV7-9 and J is TRBJ2-1; 10 bases line up with TRBD1. Germline assignment: CDR1 SEHNR and CDR2 FQNEAQ (reference sequence). There are 15 residues in the CDR3. Unmatched junction bases numbered 12, after V lost 7 bases and J lost 9 bases. The CDR3 coding sequence is TGTGCCAGCACCCGGACAGGGGGATTGGGGACTGAGCAGTTCTTC. Translating gives CASTRTGGLGTEQFF.

This clone was recorded a few times. This sequence joins TRBV9 and TRBJ2-6; D remains ambiguous. Germline assignment: CDR1 SGDLS and CDR2 YYNGEE. V lost 3 bases, J lost 1 base, and 5 bases lay in between. The CDR3 contains 14 residues. CDR3 sequence (DNA): TGTGCCAGCAGCGCCTTATCTGGGGCCAACGTCCTGACTTTC. It encodes CASSALSGANVLTF.

This clone has a handful of counts. This chain uses TRBV5-1 with TRBJ2-7; 9 bases are a match to TRBD2. The CDR3 has 15 amino acids. V lost 0 bases to trimming and J lost 2 bases; unmatched junction nucleotides: 3. Germline lookup yields CDR1 SGHRS and CDR2 YFSETQ. CDR3 loop: CASSLVASGAYEQYF. CDR3 bases: TGCGCCAGCAGCTTGGTGGCTAGCGGGGCCTACGAGCAGTACTTC.

The V and J genes are TRBV6-1 and TRBJ2-4; 7 nucleotides align to TRBD1. Trimming cost V 7 bases and J 1 base; bases outside gene matches: 7. The CDR3 totals 15 residues. Germline CDR1 MNHNS, CDR2 SASEGT. DNA for the CDR3: TGTGCCAGCACACCGGACAGGTTGGCCAAAAACATTCAGTACTTC. It is translated as CASTPDRLAKNIQYF.

This clone was seen a handful of times. The gene calls are TRBV7-2 and TRBJ1-4, with D possibly being TRBD1 (6 bases). Germline-derived CDR1 and CDR2 are SGHTA and FQGNSA. This CDR3 contains 15 residues. Trimming pared 2 bases from V and 8 bases from J, leaving 15 bases between. The CDR3: CASSLYGQGIEKLFF. In DNA, the CDR3 is TGTGCCAGCAGCTTATATGGGCAGGGGATCGAAAAACTGTTTTTT.

This clone turned up a few times. This chain connects TRBV6-1 to TRBJ1-5, with D possibly being TRBD1 (6 bases). Trimming left V 3 bases short and J 7 bases short, with 16 bases between. CDR3 length equals 15 residues. CDR1 is MNHNS and CDR2 is SASEGT in the germline V gene. The CDR3 DNA is TGTGCCAGCAGTGACCTACAGGGTCTACGACAGCCCCAGCATTTT. Protein product: CASSDLQGLRQPQHF.